This T cell receptor beta chain is drawn from a study of T cell repertoires in cytomegalovirus infection. TCRdb reanalysed the reads using MiXCR and keeps one entry per CDR3 protein. The sample yields about 450,000 distinct CDR3 sequences, about a third seen once. The germline V gene encodes CDR1 SGHVT and CDR2 SQSDAQ. The CDR3 loop spans 14 amino acids. Trimming took 5 bases from V and 3 from J; bases not matched to a gene: 3. The rearrangement joins TRBV7-4 to TRBJ2-3; 9 bases line up with TRBD2. The sequencing input was PBMCs. The TCR sequence derives from a human donor in good health (CMV status not recorded). Some clones in this sample may be carry-over from other donors' samples. The CDR3 loop reads CASSKSGGTDTQYF. CDR3 in DNA: TGTGCCAGCAGCAAGAGCGGGGGGACAGATACGCAGTATTTT.